This T cell receptor beta chain is drawn from a study of blood T cells in healthy people across ages. Findings and caveats of the study: A roughly linear age-dependent decrease characterized TCR beta diversity per million T cells.

Trimming removed 2 bases from V and 2 bases from J, with 9 bases in between. The CDR3 has 14 amino acids. Germline lookup yields CDR1 LGHDT and CDR2 YNNKEL (reference sequence). There are a few counts of this clonotype. The antigen remains unidentified. The second PCR ran roughly 6 to 12 cycles with a sample-barcoded 5' primer and J-beta primers. MiXCR, run by TCRdb on the 5' RACE reads, gives a single entry per CDR3 protein. The data contain around 650,000 distinct CDR3 sequences, around 41% of them seen just once; the ten biggest clones take up around 30%. The sequence was collected from a man older than 75 in good health. Sequencing input: blood. The chain couples TRBV3-1 to TRBJ1-2; D not certain. As DNA, the CDR3 is TGTGCCAGCAGCCAAACCCTCCCGAACTATGGCTACACCTTC. Protein: CASSQTLPNYGYTF.